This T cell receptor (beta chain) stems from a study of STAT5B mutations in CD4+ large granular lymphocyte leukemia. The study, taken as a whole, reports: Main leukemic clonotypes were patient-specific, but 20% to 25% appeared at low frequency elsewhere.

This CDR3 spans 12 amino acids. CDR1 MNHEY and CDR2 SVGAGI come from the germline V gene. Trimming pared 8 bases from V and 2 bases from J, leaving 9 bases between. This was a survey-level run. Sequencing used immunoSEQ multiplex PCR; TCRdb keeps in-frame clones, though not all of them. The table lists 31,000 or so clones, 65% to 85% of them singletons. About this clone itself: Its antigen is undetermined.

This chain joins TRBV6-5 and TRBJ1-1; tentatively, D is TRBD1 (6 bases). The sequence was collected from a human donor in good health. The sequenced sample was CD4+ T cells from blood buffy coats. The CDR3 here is CASQQGNTEAFF. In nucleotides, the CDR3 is TGTGCCAGCCAACAGGGCAACACTGAAGCTTTCTTT.